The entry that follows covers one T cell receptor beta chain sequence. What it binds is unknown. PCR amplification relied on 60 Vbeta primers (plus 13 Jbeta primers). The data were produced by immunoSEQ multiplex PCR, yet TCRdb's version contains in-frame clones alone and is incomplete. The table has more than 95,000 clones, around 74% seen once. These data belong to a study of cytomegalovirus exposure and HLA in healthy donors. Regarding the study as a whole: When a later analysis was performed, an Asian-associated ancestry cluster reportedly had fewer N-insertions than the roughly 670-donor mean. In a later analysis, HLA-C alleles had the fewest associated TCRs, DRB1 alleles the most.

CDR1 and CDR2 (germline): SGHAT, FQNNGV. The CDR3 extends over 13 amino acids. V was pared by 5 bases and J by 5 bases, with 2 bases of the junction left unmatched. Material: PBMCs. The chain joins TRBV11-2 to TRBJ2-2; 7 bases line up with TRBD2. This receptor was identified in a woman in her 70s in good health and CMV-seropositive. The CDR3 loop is CASSRGETGELFF. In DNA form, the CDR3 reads TGTGCCAGCAGCCGGGGGGAAACCGGGGAGCTGTTTTTT. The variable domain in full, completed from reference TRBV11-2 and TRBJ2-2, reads EAGVAQSPRYKIIEKRQSVAFWCNPISGHATLYWYQQILGQGPKLLIQFQNNGVVDDSQLPKDRFSAERLKGVDSTLKIQPAKLEDSAVYLCASSRGETGELFFGEGSRLTVL.